This entry is about one T cell receptor beta chain. What it binds is unknown. V gave up 1 base and J gave up 2 bases, with 9 bases separating them. CDR3 length: 15 residues. Germline values: CDR1 SGHVS, CDR2 FNYEAQ. Assay used: immunoSEQ multiplex PCR; TCRdb lists only in-frame clones, some missing. The sample consists of more than 2 million clones, 85% to 95% of them appearing once. The source of the sample is a study of shared clonotypes between healthy human individuals. Free of recent acute infections or vaccinations, the donors were healthy HIV-negative adults. The study drew all its donors from Caucasian adults living in Nashville, Tennessee. Whole-study findings and limits: When naive CD4 clonotypes were compared across a handful of donors, 4% to 5.5% were shared.

The chain combines TRBV7-6 with TRBJ2-1; no clear D. Sample: naive CD4+ T cells sorted from blood. The subset: CD45RA+ positively selected. The sequence was obtained from a man younger than 35 in good health. The CDR3 loop is CASSLDRPTYNEQFF. CDR3 bases: TGTGCCAGCAGCTTAGACCGACCGACCTACAATGAGCAGTTCTTC.